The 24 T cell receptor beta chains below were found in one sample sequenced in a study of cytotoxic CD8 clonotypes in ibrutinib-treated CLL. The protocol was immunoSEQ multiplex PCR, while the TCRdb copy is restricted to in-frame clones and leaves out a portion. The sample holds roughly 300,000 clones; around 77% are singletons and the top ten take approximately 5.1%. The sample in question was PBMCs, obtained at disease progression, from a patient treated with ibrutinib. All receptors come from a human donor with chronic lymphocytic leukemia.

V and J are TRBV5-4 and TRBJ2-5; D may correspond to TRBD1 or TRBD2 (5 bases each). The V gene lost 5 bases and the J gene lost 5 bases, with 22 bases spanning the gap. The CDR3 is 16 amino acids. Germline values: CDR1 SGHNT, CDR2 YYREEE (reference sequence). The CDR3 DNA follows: TGTGCCAGCAGACGGGACCTTACCAATACGGGTGAGACCCAGTACTTC. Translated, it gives CASRRDLTNTGETQYF.

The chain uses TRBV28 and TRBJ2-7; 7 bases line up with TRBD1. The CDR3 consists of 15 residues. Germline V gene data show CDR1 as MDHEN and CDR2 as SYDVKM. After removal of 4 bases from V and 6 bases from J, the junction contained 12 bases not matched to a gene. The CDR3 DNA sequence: TGTGCCAGCAGTTGGGACAAGGGACAGTCCCCCGAGCAGTACTTC. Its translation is CASSWDKGQSPEQYF.

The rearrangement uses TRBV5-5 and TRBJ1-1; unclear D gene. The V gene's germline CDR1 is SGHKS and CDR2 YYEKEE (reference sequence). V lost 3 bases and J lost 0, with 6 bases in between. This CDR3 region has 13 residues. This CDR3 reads CASSWTVNTEAFF. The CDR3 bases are TGTGCCAGCAGCTGGACGGTGAACACTGAAGCTTTCTTT.

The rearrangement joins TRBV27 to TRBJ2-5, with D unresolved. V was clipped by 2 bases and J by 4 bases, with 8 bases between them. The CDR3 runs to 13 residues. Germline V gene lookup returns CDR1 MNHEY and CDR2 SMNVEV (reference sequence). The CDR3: CASSLGRRETQYF. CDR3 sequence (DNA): TGTGCCAGCAGTTTAGGGCGGAGAGAGACCCAGTACTTC.

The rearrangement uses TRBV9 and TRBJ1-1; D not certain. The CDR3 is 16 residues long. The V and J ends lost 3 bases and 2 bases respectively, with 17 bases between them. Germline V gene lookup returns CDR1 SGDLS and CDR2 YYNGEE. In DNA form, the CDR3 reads TGTGCCAGCAGCGCTGCCCCTCCGCGGGGTAACACTGAAGCTTTCTTT. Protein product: CASSAAPPRGNTEAFF.

This CDR3 is CASSSQGEAFF. CDR3 coding DNA: TGTGCCAGCAGCTCACAGGGAGAAGCTTTCTTT. The chain joins TRBV9 to TRBJ1-1, with D perhaps matching TRBD1 (6 bases). Germline assignment: CDR1 SGDLS and CDR2 YYNGEE. The ends were cut back, 4 bases at V and 8 bases at J, with 9 bases in the middle. The CDR3 length is 11 residues.

Here the CDR3 DNA reads TGTGCCAGCAATCCATACCGGGCCCAGAAAGAGACCCAGTACTTC. It translates to CASNPYRAQKETQYF. The V and J genes are TRBV6-6 and TRBJ2-5, with D hard to call. The CDR3 covers 15 residues. Looked up from germline, CDR1 is MNHNY and CDR2 is SVGAGI (reference sequence). V shed 7 bases and J shed 3 bases, with 18 bases lying between them.

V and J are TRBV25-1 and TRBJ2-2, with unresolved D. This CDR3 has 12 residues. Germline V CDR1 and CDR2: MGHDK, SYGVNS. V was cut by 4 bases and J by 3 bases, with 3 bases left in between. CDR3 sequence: CASSGYTGELFF. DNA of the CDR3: TGTGCCAGCAGTGGGTACACCGGGGAGCTGTTTTTT. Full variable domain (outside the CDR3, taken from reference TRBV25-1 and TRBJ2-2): EADIYQTPRYLVIGTGKKITLECSQTMGHDKMYWYQQDPGMELHLIHYSYGVNSTEKGDLSSESTVSRIRTEHFPLTLESARPSHTSQYLCASSGYTGELFFGEGSRLTVL.

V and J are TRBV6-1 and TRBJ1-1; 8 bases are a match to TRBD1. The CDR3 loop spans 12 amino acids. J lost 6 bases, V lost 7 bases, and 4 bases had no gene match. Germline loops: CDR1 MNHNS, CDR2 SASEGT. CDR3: CASIAGGSEAFF. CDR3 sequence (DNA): TGTGCCAGCATTGCAGGGGGCTCTGAAGCTTTCTTT.

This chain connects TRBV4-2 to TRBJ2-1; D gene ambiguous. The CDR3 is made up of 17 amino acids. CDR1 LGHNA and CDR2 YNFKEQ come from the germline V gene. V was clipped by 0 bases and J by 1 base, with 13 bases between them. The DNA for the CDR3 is TGTGCCAGCAGCCAAGAAACGCAGTACCCTTCCTACAATGAGCAGTTCTTC. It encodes CASSQETQYPSYNEQFF.

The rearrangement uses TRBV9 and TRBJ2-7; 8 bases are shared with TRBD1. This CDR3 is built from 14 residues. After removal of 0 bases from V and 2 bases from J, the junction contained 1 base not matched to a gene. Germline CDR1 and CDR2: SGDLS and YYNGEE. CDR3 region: CASSVEQGAYEQYF. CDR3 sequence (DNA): TGTGCCAGCAGCGTAGAACAGGGGGCCTACGAGCAGTACTTC.

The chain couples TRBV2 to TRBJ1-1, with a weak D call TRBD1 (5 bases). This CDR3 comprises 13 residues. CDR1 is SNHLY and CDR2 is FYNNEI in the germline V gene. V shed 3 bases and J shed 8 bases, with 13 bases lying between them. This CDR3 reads CASSEIGAGEAFF. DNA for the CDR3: TGTGCCAGCAGTGAGATAGGGGCCGGGGAAGCTTTCTTT.

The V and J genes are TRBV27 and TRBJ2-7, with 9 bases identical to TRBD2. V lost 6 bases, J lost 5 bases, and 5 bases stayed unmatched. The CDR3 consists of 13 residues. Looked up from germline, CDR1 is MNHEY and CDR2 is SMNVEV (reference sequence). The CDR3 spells CASRRLAGDEQYF. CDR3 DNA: TGTGCCAGCAGGCGATTAGCGGGAGACGAGCAGTACTTC.

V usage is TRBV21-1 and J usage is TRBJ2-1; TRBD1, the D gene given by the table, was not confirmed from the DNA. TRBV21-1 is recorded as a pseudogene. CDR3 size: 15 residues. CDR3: CASSRDRVSYNEQFF. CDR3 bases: TGTGCCAGCAGCAGAGACAGGGTCTCCTACAATGAGCAGTTCTTC.

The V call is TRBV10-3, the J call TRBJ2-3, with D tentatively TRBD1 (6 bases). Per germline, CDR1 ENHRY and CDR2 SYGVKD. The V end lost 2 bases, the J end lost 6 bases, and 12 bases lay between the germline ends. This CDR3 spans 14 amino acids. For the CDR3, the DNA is TGTGCCATCAGTGAGAGAGCCCAGGGGGATACGCAGTATTTT. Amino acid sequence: CAISERAQGDTQYF.

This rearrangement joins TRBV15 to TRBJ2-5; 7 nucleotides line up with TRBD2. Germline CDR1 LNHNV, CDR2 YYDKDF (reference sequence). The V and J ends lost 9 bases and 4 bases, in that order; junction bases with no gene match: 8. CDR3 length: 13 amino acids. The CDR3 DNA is TGTGCCACAAGGGACTATGATCGAGAGACCCAGTACTTC. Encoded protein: CATRDYDRETQYF.

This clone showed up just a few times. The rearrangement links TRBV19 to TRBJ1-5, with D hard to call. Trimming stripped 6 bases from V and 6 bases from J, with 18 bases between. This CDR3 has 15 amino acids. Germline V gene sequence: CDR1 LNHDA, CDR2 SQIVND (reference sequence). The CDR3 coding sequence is TGTGCCAGTAGCCTAACACCGGCGTCGGGTCAGCCCCAGCATTTT. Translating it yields CASSLTPASGQPQHF.

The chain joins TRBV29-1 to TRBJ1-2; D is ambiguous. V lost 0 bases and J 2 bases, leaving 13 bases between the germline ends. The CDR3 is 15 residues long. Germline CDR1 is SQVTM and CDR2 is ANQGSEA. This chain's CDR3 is CSVEDPRDNNYGYTF. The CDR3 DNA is TGCAGCGTTGAAGACCCCAGAGACAACAACTATGGCTACACCTTC. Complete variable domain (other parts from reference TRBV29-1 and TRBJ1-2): SAVISQKPSRDICQRGTSLTIQCQVDSQVTMMFWYRQQPGQSLTLIATANQGSEATYESGFVIDKFPISRPNLTFSTLTVSNMSPEDSSIYLCSVEDPRDNNYGYTFGSGTRLTVV.

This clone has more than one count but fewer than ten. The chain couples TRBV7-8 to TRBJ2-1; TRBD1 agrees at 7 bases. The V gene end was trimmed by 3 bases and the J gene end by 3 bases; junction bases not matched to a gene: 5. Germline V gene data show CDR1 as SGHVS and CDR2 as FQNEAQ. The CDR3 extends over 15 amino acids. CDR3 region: CASSFMTGIYNEQFF. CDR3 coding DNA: TGTGCCAGCAGCTTCATGACAGGGATCTACAATGAGCAGTTCTTC. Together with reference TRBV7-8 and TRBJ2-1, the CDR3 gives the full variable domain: GAGVSQSPRYKVAKRGQDVALRCDPISGHVSLFWYQQALGQGPEFLTYFQNEAQLDKSGLPSDRFFAERPEGSVSTLKIQRTQQEDSAVYLCASSFMTGIYNEQFFGPGTRLTVL.

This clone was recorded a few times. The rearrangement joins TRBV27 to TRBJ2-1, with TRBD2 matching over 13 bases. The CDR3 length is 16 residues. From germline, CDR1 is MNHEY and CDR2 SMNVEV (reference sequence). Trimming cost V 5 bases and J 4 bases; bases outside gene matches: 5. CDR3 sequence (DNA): TGTGCCAGCAGTCCGCGGGGACTAGCGGGGTACAATGAGCAGTTCTTC. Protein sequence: CASSPRGLAGYNEQFF.

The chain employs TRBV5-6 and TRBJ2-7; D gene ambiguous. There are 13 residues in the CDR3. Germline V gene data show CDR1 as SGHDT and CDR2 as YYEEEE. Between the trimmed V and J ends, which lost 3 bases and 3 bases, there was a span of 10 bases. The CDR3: CASSSRWGYEQYF. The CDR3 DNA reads TGTGCCAGCAGCTCCAGGTGGGGCTACGAGCAGTACTTC.

CDR3 region: CASSSPSGRAYNEQFF. As DNA, the CDR3 is TGTGCCAGCAGTTCCCCTAGCGGGAGGGCCTACAATGAGCAGTTCTTC. The V call is TRBV28, the J call TRBJ2-1, with TRBD2 identical over 12 bases. After removal of 4 bases from V and 2 bases from J, the junction contained 3 bases not matched to a gene. Germline CDR1 is MDHEN and CDR2 is SYDVKM. This CDR3 comprises 16 residues.

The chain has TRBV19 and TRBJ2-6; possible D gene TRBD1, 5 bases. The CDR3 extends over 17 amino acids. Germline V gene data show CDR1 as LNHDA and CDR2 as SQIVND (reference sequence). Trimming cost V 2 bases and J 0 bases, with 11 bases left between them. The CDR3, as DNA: TGTGCCAGTAGTATAAGGCAGGGTTACTCTGGGGCCAACGTCCTGACTTTC. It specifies CASSIRQGYSGANVLTF.

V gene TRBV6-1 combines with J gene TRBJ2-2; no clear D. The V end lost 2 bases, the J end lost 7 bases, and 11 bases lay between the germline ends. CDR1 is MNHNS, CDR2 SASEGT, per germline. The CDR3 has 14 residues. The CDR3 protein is CASSELLEFGELFF. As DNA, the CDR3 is TGTGCCAGCAGTGAACTCTTAGAGTTCGGGGAGCTGTTTTTT.